This paragraph reports one T cell receptor (beta chain). These data come from a study of blood T cell repertoires in COVID-19. The germline gives CDR1 SGHRS, CDR2 YFSETQ. CDR3 size: 12 residues. V was cut by 4 bases and J by 7 bases, with 9 bases left in between. Under the authors' procedure: For nucleated cells, counts were estimated from reference gene primer amplification. The table came from immunoSEQ multiplex PCR; TCRdb's copy has only in-frame clones and leaves some out. From that table come the V and J calls and clone size; the DNA was used to work out D and trimming. This sample has fewer than 500,000 clones, with roughly 89% found just once.

The sample taken for sequencing was peripheral blood. This TCR came from a woman aged 25 to 45 with acute or convalescent COVID-19. This chain joins TRBV5-1 and TRBJ2-1; D call uncertain. The CDR3 DNA sequence: TGCGCCAGCAGCCTCACGCGGAATGAGCAGTTCTTC. It encodes CASSLTRNEQFF.